This T cell receptor (beta chain) was captured in a study of shared clonotypes between healthy human individuals. Study in general: Every donor yielded three CD4 naive, three CD4 memory, two CD8 naive and one CD8 memory plate. Study observations and caveats: The study's rarefaction showed incomplete sorted-subset sequencing despite large depth. Generation probabilities were higher for clonotypes shared across all four sorted-subset donors than for unshared ones.

As to this clone: Its antigen is not known.

Losses at the gene ends were 4 bases for V and 4 bases for J; bases not matched to a gene: 8. Looked up from germline, CDR1 is SGHNT and CDR2 is YYREEE (reference sequence). The CDR3 has 15 residues. Authors' methods: Junction-only sequences without quality scores were provided by ImmunoSEQ, so filtering was different. The method was immunoSEQ multiplex PCR; TCRdb's version includes in-frame clones alone and lacks a portion of them. V, J and clone size derive from that table, while D and trimming were established from the DNA sequence. The sample carries roughly 2.6 million clones, approximately 92% recorded once.

V is TRBV5-4 and J is TRBJ2-7, with 10 bases that match TRBD1. This receptor was obtained from a man younger than 35 in good health. Sequencing was performed on naive CD4+ T cells sorted from blood. As for subset: CD45RA+ positively selected. DNA for the CDR3: TGTGCCAGCAGCCAAGCCGGGACAGGGGTTTACGAGCAGTACTTC. It is translated as CASSQAGTGVYEQYF.